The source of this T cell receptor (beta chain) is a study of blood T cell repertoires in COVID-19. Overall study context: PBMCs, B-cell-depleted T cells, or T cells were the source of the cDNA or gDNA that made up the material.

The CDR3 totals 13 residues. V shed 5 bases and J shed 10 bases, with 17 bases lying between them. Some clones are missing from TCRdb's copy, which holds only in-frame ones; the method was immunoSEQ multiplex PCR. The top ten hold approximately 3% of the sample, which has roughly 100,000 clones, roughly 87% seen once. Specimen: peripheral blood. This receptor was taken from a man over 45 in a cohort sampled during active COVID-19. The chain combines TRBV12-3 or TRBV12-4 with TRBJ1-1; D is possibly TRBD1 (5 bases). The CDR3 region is CASSRPGVIRAFF. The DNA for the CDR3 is TGTGCCAGCAGTCGGCCGGGGGTTATTAGAGCTTTCTTT.